This T cell receptor beta chain was found in a study of blood T cells in healthy people across ages. CDR3 length: 18 residues. CDR1 is DFQATT and CDR2 is SNEGSKA in the germline V gene (reference sequence). Next came a second PCR, run for about 7 to 11 cycles, which used a sample-barcoded 5' primer along with a J-beta primer mix. Tags on each cDNA molecule came from a template-switch adaptor with 12 random nucleotides. TCRdb re-analysed the 5' RACE reads in MiXCR, keeping a single row per CDR3 protein. The profile shows about 1.6 million distinct CDR3 sequences, approximately 32% of them singletons. V usage is TRBV20-1 and J usage is TRBJ2-1; 7 nucleotides agree with TRBD2. The clonotype comes from a woman in her thirties in good health. What was sequenced was blood. The DNA for the CDR3 is TGCAGCACCAGGGATTGGGAGGGCCGAAATAAACCCTACAATGAGCAGTTCTTC. It codes for CSTRDWEGRNKPYNEQFF.